This note documents a single T cell receptor beta chain sequence. Its specific antigen is unknown. There are no base qualities to consult, and no much larger clone falls within one base. TCRbeta CDR3 regions were amplified from genomic DNA using the immunoSEQ Assay, a bias-controlled multiplex PCR. The original pipeline was this. Nucleated cell counts per sample were estimated from amplification of reference gene primers within the assay. To quantify the absolute abundance of each unique TCRbeta CDR3 rearrangement, sequence reads were collapsed and filtered. For each sample, productive Simpson clonality was calculated by taking the square root of Simpson's diversity index across productive rearrangements. TCRdb retrieved this table from immuneACCESS and kept in-frame rearrangements only. Not all clones are present; in checked studies, unresolved V genes account for under half, and no reason is known for the remainder. V, J and clone size were drawn from that table, and D and trimming were deduced from the DNA. This sample holds 140,000 or so clones; around 90% were observed only once. About 10% of the sample rests with the top ten.

Collaborating institutions collected whole blood in K2EDTA tubes following their own protocols. Collaborator samples were shipped for TCRbeta analysis as frozen whole blood, isolated PBMCs, or DNA extracted from either sample type. The record originates from a study of blood T cell repertoires in COVID-19 (dated by TCRdb to the early 2020s). Notes on the research overall: Collaborator samples came from the United States, Italy and Spain and covered acute and convalescent phases of COVID-19. The samples were drawn from two sources: the first 160 participants of the ongoing ImmuneRACE study, and over 950 subjects contributed by 6 global collaborators. The repertoires were made available in a free public database intended to serve as a resource for research on the immune response to SARS-CoV-2. Nearly every sample came with metadata listing a de-identified subject ID, COVID-19 status, age in years and sex. Where available, HLA class I and class II types were taken from metadata supplied by the sample provider and were not determined by assay-based typing. Deeply sampled blood TCRbeta repertoires from subjects exposed to, actively infected with, or recovered from COVID-19 were included in the dataset. The material from the prospective study consisted of cDNA or gDNA derived from T cells, B-cell-depleted T cells, or PBMCs.

At the junction V is shortened by 3 bases and J by 6 bases; bases outside the gene matches: 7. The germline V gene (reference sequence) sets CDR1 to DFQATT and CDR2 to SNEGSKA. From the cysteine through the phenylalanine, the CDR3 covers 14 amino acids. Only the CDR3 part of the read is kept: 42 bases, read in frame from the first base. General findings and caveats noted by the study authors: How much clinical and demographic metadata was included differed by source and by participant, and the metadata was provided uncurated.

The chain links TRBV20-1 with TRBJ2-1; a stretch of 8 junction bases matches TRBD1. The receptor was derived from a man in his 60s with active or convalescent COVID-19. Specimen: peripheral blood. In nucleotide form, the sequence is TGCAGTGCTAGTAGGCAGGGGGCAGGCAATGAGCAGTTCTTC. Translated, this is CSASRQGAGNEQFF.